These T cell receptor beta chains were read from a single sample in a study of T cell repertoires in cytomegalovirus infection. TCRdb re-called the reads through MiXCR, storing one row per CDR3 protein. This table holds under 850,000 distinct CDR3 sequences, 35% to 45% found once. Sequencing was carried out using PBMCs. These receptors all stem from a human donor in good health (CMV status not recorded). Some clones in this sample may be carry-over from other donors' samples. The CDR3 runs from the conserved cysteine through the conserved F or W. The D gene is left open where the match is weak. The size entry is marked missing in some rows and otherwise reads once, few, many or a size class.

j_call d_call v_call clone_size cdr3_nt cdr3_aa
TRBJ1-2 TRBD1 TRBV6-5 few TGTGCCAGCAGTTTTCGGACAGGGGGCGACTATGGCTACACCTTC CASSFRTGGDYGYTF
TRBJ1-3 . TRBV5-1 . TGCGCCAGCAGCCAGGATCTCCTTGGAAACACCATATATTTT CASSQDLLGNTIYF
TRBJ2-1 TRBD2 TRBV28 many TGTGCCAGCCTGCCTAGCGGGGCCTATGAGCAGTTCTTC CASLPSGAYEQFF
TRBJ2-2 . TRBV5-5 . TGTGCCAGCAGCCTAGCGACCGTGCCCGGGGAGCTGTTTTTT CASSLATVPGELFF
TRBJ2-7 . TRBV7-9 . TGTGCCAGCAGCTTAGAAGGGTTGGGACGGGTCGAGCAGTACTTC CASSLEGLGRVEQYF
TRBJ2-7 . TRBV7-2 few TGTGCCAGCAGCTTGGGAGCCGAGCAGTACTTC CASSLGAEQYF
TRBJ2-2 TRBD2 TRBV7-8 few TGTGCCAGCAGCTTAGATCCAGCGGGAGGCGGGGAGCTGTTTTTT CASSLDPAGGGELFF
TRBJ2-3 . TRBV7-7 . TGTGCTAGCAGTCACACGGGGGATACGCAGTATTTT CASSHTGDTQYF
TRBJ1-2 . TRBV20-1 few TGCAGTGCTAGTTTAGCGGCGGGGCTAAGGGGCCGGGATGGCTACACCTTC CSASLAAGLRGRDGYTF
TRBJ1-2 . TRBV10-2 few TGCGCCAGCAGTGTTTCGGGGTATGATCGAAATGGCTACACCTTC CASSVSGYDRNGYTF
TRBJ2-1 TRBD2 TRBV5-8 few TGTGCCAGCAGCAGCATGGGACTAGCGGGAGTAGCCGACTACAATGAGCAGTTCTTC CASSSMGLAGVADYNEQFF
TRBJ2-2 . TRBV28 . TGTGACAGCAGTTTTTTGGGGCCGGGCACCGGGGAGCTTTTTTTT CDSSFLGPGTGELFF
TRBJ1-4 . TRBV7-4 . TGTGCCAACCATAATGAAAAACTGTTGTTT CANHNEKLLF
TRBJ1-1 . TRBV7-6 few TGTGCCAGCAGCTTAGCGGATCGAGGCAGGGCTTTCTTT CASSLADRGRAFF
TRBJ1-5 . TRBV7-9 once TGTGCCAGCAGCTCAGCAGGGTGGGATAGCAATCAGCCCCAGCATTTT CASSSAGWDSNQPQHF
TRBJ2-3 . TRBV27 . TGTGCCAGCAGTTTCGGACAGAACACAGATACGCAGTATTTT CASSFGQNTDTQYF
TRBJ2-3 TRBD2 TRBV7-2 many TGTGCCAGCAGCTTATTCGGGCTAGCGGGGGGGCCACAAACCCAAGATACGCAGTATTTT CASSLFGLAGGPQTQDTQYF
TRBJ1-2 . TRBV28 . TGTGCCAGCATATTAACAGGGTTCGGTGGCTACACCTTC CASILTGFGGYTF
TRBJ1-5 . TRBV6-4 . TGTGCCAGCAGTGCCGAGACAGGTTCGCCCCAGCATTTT CASSAETGSPQHF
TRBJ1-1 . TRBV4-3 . TGCGCCAGCAGCCAAGGTGGGGGGCGAAACACTGAACCTTTCTTT CASSQGGGRNTEPFF
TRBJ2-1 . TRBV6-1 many TGTGCCAGCAGTTGGTGGTCCCCTACATATGAGCAGTTCTTC CASSWWSPTYEQFF